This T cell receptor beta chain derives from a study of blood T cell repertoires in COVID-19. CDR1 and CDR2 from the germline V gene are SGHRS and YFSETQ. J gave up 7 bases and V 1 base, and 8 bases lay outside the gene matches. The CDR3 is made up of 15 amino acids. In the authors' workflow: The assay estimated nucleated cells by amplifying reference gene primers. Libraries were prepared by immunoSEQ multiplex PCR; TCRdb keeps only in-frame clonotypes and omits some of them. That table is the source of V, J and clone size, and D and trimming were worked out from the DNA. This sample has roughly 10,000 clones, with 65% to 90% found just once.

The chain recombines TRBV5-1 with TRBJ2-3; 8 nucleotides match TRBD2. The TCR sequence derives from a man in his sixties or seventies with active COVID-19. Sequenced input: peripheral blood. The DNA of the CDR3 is TGCGCCAGCAGCTTGACTAGCGGAGGATCTAATACGCAGTATTTT. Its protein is CASSLTSGGSNTQYF.